These T cell receptor beta chains were read from a single sample in a study of blood T cell repertoires in COVID-19. TCRdb's copy holds only in-frame clones and misses some; the assay was immunoSEQ multiplex PCR. The sample shows around 130,000 clones, about 86% of them seen only once. Sequencing was carried out using peripheral blood. The receptors here all came from a woman between 50 and 59 years old who had recovered from COVID-19. Each CDR3 is given without its conserved first and last residue. The size entry is marked missing in some rows and otherwise reads once, few, many or a size class.

j_gene: TRBJ1-6; abundance: -; v_gene: TRBV3-1/TRBV3-2; CDR3aa: ASSQRELNNSPLH
j_gene: TRBJ1-6; abundance: -; v_gene: TRBV5-1; CDR3aa: ASSLSLGATDSPLH
j_gene: TRBJ1-1; abundance: -; v_gene: TRBV21-1; CDR3aa: ASSRGQGNTEAF
j_gene: TRBJ2-7; abundance: -; v_gene: TRBV29-1; CDR3aa: SVVRDRGSEQY
j_gene: TRBJ2-3; abundance: -; v_gene: TRBV18; CDR3aa: ASSYLGVDTQY
j_gene: TRBJ2-1; abundance: -; v_gene: TRBV9; CDR3aa: ASAPPSGRSSTYNEQF
j_gene: TRBJ1-5; abundance: -; v_gene: TRBV15; CDR3aa: ATSRDPTSNQPQH
j_gene: TRBJ2-3; abundance: few; v_gene: TRBV7-9; CDR3aa: ASSSLDARGADTQY
j_gene: TRBJ2-7; abundance: -; v_gene: TRBV7-9; CDR3aa: ASSLGSGRGSHEQY
j_gene: TRBJ2-1; abundance: -; v_gene: TRBV4-3; CDR3aa: ASSQDLERNEQF
j_gene: TRBJ2-7; abundance: -; v_gene: TRBV20-1; CDR3aa: SASGPGHYEQY
j_gene: TRBJ1-2; abundance: -; v_gene: TRBV6-5; CDR3aa: ASSYSGQKGYT
j_gene: TRBJ1-5; abundance: -; v_gene: TRBV29-1; CDR3aa: SVRGREGQPQH
j_gene: TRBJ1-1; abundance: -; v_gene: TRBV5-1; CDR3aa: ASSTGQGNTEAF
j_gene: TRBJ2-2; abundance: -; v_gene: TRBV5-6; CDR3aa: ASSFYGTGGTGELF
j_gene: TRBJ2-3; abundance: -; v_gene: TRBV15; CDR3aa: ATGRVTEGGDTQY
j_gene: TRBJ2-2; abundance: -; v_gene: TRBV4-1; CDR3aa: ASSQGGGGGELF
j_gene: TRBJ1-2; abundance: -; v_gene: TRBV11-2; CDR3aa: ASSFFPRGGDYGYT
j_gene: TRBJ1-6; abundance: -; v_gene: TRBV7-2; CDR3aa: ASSPFYNSPLH
j_gene: TRBJ2-7; abundance: -; v_gene: TRBV19; CDR3aa: ASSTQGASYEQY
j_gene: TRBJ2-1; abundance: -; v_gene: TRBV7-9; CDR3aa: ASREIPYNEQF
j_gene: TRBJ1-2; abundance: -; v_gene: TRBV6-5; CDR3aa: ASSRDRGQWGYT
j_gene: TRBJ1-2; abundance: few; v_gene: TRBV7-8; CDR3aa: ASSFGGADRYT
j_gene: TRBJ1-4; abundance: -; v_gene: TRBV15; CDR3aa: ATSRKTGGNEKLF
j_gene: TRBJ2-5; abundance: -; v_gene: TRBV11-2; CDR3aa: ASRRLAGGETQY
j_gene: TRBJ1-2; abundance: once; v_gene: TRBV4-1; CDR3aa: ASSQGRQVSNYGYT
j_gene: TRBJ2-7; abundance: -; v_gene: TRBV5-6; CDR3aa: ASSFDSSYEQY
j_gene: TRBJ2-7; abundance: once; v_gene: TRBV10-3; CDR3aa: AISEPGGEPRGKSYEQY
j_gene: TRBJ2-7; abundance: -; v_gene: TRBV7-6; CDR3aa: ASSRGQGGFEQY
j_gene: TRBJ2-5; abundance: -; v_gene: TRBV6-1; CDR3aa: ASSVSLGTEQETQY
j_gene: TRBJ2-2; abundance: few; v_gene: TRBV6-6; CDR3aa: ASSTEWGELF
j_gene: TRBJ2-1; abundance: -; v_gene: TRBV7-8; CDR3aa: ASSLGSGGSNPNEQF
j_gene: TRBJ2-1; abundance: -; v_gene: TRBV2; CDR3aa: ASVSGGTSFRYNEQF
j_gene: TRBJ2-7; abundance: -; v_gene: TRBV4-2; CDR3aa: ASSQDLGRAYEQY
j_gene: TRBJ2-3; abundance: -; v_gene: TRBV11-2; CDR3aa: ASSDRGRTTDTQY
j_gene: TRBJ1-2; abundance: -; v_gene: TRBV9; CDR3aa: ASSAADRSYGYT
j_gene: TRBJ2-1; abundance: -; v_gene: TRBV2; CDR3aa: ASSEDERGQDNEQF
j_gene: TRBJ2-5; abundance: -; v_gene: TRBV21-1; CDR3aa: ASSPDRRETQY
j_gene: TRBJ1-1; abundance: -; v_gene: TRBV19; CDR3aa: ASRTSRQGGDTEAF
j_gene: TRBJ2-5; abundance: -; v_gene: TRBV7-2; CDR3aa: ASSEGALKTGTQY
j_gene: TRBJ2-1; abundance: -; v_gene: TRBV28; CDR3aa: ASSSSDSSASYNEQF
j_gene: TRBJ2-6; abundance: -; v_gene: TRBV5-6; CDR3aa: ASSRSGAGANVLT
j_gene: TRBJ1-2; abundance: -; v_gene: TRBV6-6; CDR3aa: ASSYSVRLGARGYT
j_gene: TRBJ2-1; abundance: -; v_gene: TRBV9; CDR3aa: ASSPEPGVSYNEQF
j_gene: TRBJ2-1; abundance: -; v_gene: TRBV7-3; CDR3aa: ASSLTHRTSGSGHEQF
j_gene: TRBJ2-3; abundance: -; v_gene: TRBV9; CDR3aa: ASSPRWLATDTQY
j_gene: TRBJ1-2; abundance: -; v_gene: TRBV28; CDR3aa: ASRTQTVYGYT
j_gene: TRBJ1-1; abundance: -; v_gene: TRBV12-3/TRBV12-4; CDR3aa: ASSLAEETEAF
j_gene: TRBJ2-5; abundance: -; v_gene: TRBV7-2; CDR3aa: ASRRDRGETQY
j_gene: TRBJ1-1; abundance: -; v_gene: TRBV20-1; CDR3aa: SASRSGGAGAEAF
j_gene: TRBJ2-7; abundance: -; v_gene: TRBV14; CDR3aa: ASSHGTRFLEQY
j_gene: TRBJ2-1; abundance: -; v_gene: TRBV11-2; CDR3aa: ASSLSGRGSYNEQF
j_gene: TRBJ1-1; abundance: -; v_gene: TRBV13; CDR3aa: ASAPWGGGGTEAF
j_gene: TRBJ2-3; abundance: -; v_gene: TRBV2; CDR3aa: ATQWAGGADTQY
j_gene: TRBJ1-1; abundance: few; v_gene: TRBV7-8; CDR3aa: ASRNRDRGVDTEAF
j_gene: TRBJ2-2; abundance: few; v_gene: TRBV19; CDR3aa: ASSTRTANTGELF
j_gene: TRBJ2-5; abundance: -; v_gene: TRBV2; CDR3aa: ASTSTGQETQY
j_gene: TRBJ1-1; abundance: -; v_gene: TRBV5-6; CDR3aa: ASSQVRGTEAF
j_gene: TRBJ1-1; abundance: -; v_gene: TRBV5-4; CDR3aa: ASSLDMNTEAF